These T cell receptor beta chains were read from a single sample in a study of beta chain features in type 1 diabetes. Sequenced by immunoSEQ multiplex PCR; TCRdb stores in-frame clones only, minus some. The repertoire includes hundreds of thousands of clones, about an eighth of them detected once, and 0.035% to 0.045% sits in the top ten. Input material: naive CD4+ T cells from blood. The source is a man aged 18 to 30 with type 1 diabetes. CDR3s include the opening cysteine and the closing phenylalanine or tryptophan. The D gene is left open where the match is weak. Only some rows state a clone size, as once, few, many or a class for expanded clones.

.	TRBV7-2	TRBJ2-1	.	CASSFRVPVNEQFF	TGTGCCAGCAGCTTTAGGGTCCCGGTGAATGAGCAGTTCTTC
TRBD1	TRBV2	TRBJ1-2	.	CASRWDRGLRGYTF	TGTGCCAGCAGATGGGACAGGGGATTACGTGGCTACACCTTC
TRBD1	TRBV7-2	TRBJ2-4	few	CASSLAGQGQYF	TGTGCCAGCAGCTTAGCGGGACAGGGTCAGTACTTC
.	TRBV30	TRBJ1-1	few	CASLGQPKNTEAFF	TGTGCCTCGCTAGGACAGCCGAAGAACACTGAAGCTTTCTTT
.	TRBV5-1	TRBJ1-1	few	CASSWGGALDPEAFF	TGCGCCAGCAGCTGGGGAGGGGCCCTTGACCCTGAAGCTTTCTTT
TRBD1	TRBV7-9	TRBJ2-7	.	CASHDRAAYEQYF	TGTGCCAGCCACGACAGGGCTGCCTACGAGCAGTACTTC
.	TRBV27	TRBJ1-5	.	CASSEDSREPQHF	TGTGCCAGCAGTGAGGACAGCAGGGAGCCCCAGCATTTT
TRBD2	TRBV5-1	TRBJ2-5	.	CASSSLAGLETQYF	TGCGCCAGCAGCTCCCTAGCGGGTTTAGAGACCCAGTACTTC
.	TRBV9	TRBJ1-1	few	CASSPYDRFEAFF	TGTGCCAGCAGCCCTTACGACAGGTTTGAAGCTTTCTTT
.	TRBV2	TRBJ2-5	few	CASSVGAQETQYF	TGTGCCAGCAGTGTGGGGGCCCAAGAGACCCAGTACTTC
.	TRBV6-1	TRBJ2-3	few	CASIFMGGDTQYF	TGTGCCAGCATTTTTATGGGGGGAGATACGCAGTATTTT
TRBD1	TRBV29-1	TRBJ1-1	few	CSVVPGQGSTEAFF	TGCAGCGTGGTTCCGGGACAGGGGAGCACTGAAGCTTTCTTT
TRBD1	TRBV2	TRBJ1-1	few	CASKETGMNTEAFF	TGTGCCAGCAAAGAGACAGGGATGAACACTGAAGCTTTCTTT
.	TRBV15	TRBJ2-3	.	CATSRVGAPDTQYF	TGTGCCACCAGCAGAGTTGGGGCGCCAGATACGCAGTATTTT
.	TRBV6-6	TRBJ1-2	.	CASRGKPGLYGYTF	TGTGCCAGCAGGGGCAAGCCCGGCCTCTATGGCTACACCTTC
TRBD2	TRBV7-2	TRBJ2-7	.	CASSLEGGGYEQYF	TGTGCCAGCAGCTTAGAGGGCGGGGGGTACGAGCAGTACTTC
TRBD2	TRBV29-1	TRBJ2-1	.	CSVLGLAGGNNEQFF	TGCAGCGTCCTCGGACTAGCGGGAGGAAACAATGAGCAGTTCTTC
TRBD2	TRBV5-4	TRBJ2-7	few	CASSFPGGPGSYEQYF	TGTGCCAGCAGCTTTCCGGGAGGGCCGGGCTCCTACGAGCAGTACTTC
TRBD1	TRBV2	TRBJ2-2	few	CASRGTGRGTGELFF	TGTGCCAGCAGGGGGACAGGGAGAGGGACCGGGGAGCTGTTTTTT
.	TRBV29-1	TRBJ1-2	few	CSVEGQTVSYGYTF	TGCAGCGTTGAAGGACAGACAGTATCCTATGGCTACACCTTC
.	TRBV30	TRBJ2-7	.	CAWSIRDKAYEQYF	TGTGCCTGGAGCATTCGGGACAAAGCCTACGAGCAGTACTTC
.	TRBV5-4	TRBJ2-7	.	CASSYILGAEQYF	TGTGCCAGCAGTTATATCCTTGGAGCCGAGCAGTACTTC
.	TRBV29-1	TRBJ1-2	.	CSVEDRLYGYTF	TGCAGCGTTGAAGACAGACTCTATGGCTACACCTTC
TRBD1	TRBV29-1	TRBJ1-4	.	CSVEEQGAEKLFF	TGCAGCGTTGAGGAACAGGGGGCTGAAAAACTGTTTTTT
.	TRBV5-1	TRBJ2-5	few	CASSLDTMGETQYF	TGCGCCAGCAGCTTGGACACTATGGGGGAGACCCAGTACTTC
.	TRBV18	TRBJ1-1	.	CASSYRETEAFF	TGTGCCAGCTCGTACAGGGAAACTGAAGCTTTCTTT
.	TRBV4-3	TRBJ1-3	.	CASSQGFSGNTIYF	TGCGCCAGCAGCCAAGGATTCTCTGGAAACACCATATATTTT
TRBD1	TRBV13	TRBJ1-2	.	CASSSLQGWVYGYTF	TGTGCCAGCAGCTCGTTACAGGGGTGGGTCTATGGCTACACCTTC
.	TRBV7-2	TRBJ1-1	few	CASSLVVNTEAFF	TGTGCCAGCAGCTTAGTAGTGAACACTGAAGCTTTCTTT
TRBD1	TRBV2	TRBJ1-2	once	CASRPQGARGYTF	TGTGCCAGCAGACCACAGGGGGCGCGTGGCTACACCTTC
.	TRBV5-4	TRBJ2-5	few	CASSFGQQETQYF	TGTGCCAGCAGCTTCGGTCAGCAAGAGACCCAGTACTTC
TRBD2	TRBV30	TRBJ2-5	few	CAWSVLRASGGSGQETQYF	TGTGCCTGGAGTGTACTACGGGCTAGCGGTGGCTCTGGCCAAGAGACCCAGTACTTC
TRBD2	TRBV19	TRBJ2-7	.	CASATSGKGEQYF	TGTGCCAGTGCGACTAGCGGGAAGGGTGAGCAGTACTTC
.	TRBV7-9	TRBJ2-2	once	CASSQQAQGRTGELFF	TGTGCCAGCAGCCAGCAGGCCCAGGGGCGTACCGGGGAGCTGTTTTTT
.	TRBV29-1	TRBJ2-5	few	CSVDGGRETQYF	TGCAGCGTTGATGGAGGGAGAGAGACCCAGTACTTC
.	TRBV2	TRBJ1-1	.	CARSGGMNTEAFF	TGTGCCAGGTCAGGAGGGATGAACACTGAAGCTTTCTTT
.	TRBV5-6	TRBJ2-7	.	CASSLVPDNYYEQYF	TGTGCCAGCAGCTTGGTACCAGACAACTACTACGAGCAGTACTTC
.	TRBV27	TRBJ2-7	few	CASSHGDEQYF	TGTGCCAGCAGTCACGGGGACGAGCAGTACTTC
.	TRBV15	TRBJ2-7	few	CATSRDTRDEQYF	TGTGCCACCAGCAGAGATACCAGGGACGAGCAGTACTTC
.	TRBV18	TRBJ1-2	few	CASSSRGLSVDGYTF	TGTGCCAGCTCATCGAGGGGTCTATCAGTCGACGGCTACACCTTC
.	TRBV18	TRBJ2-7	few	CASSPPTGPSSYEQYF	TGTGCCAGCTCACCACCTACAGGGCCTAGCTCCTACGAGCAGTACTTC
TRBD1	TRBV19	TRBJ1-5	.	CASMRQGSQPQHF	TGTGCCAGTATGCGACAGGGGAGTCAGCCCCAGCATTTT
.	TRBV9	TRBJ1-3	few	CASSVDSGSPGNTIYF	TGTGCCAGCAGCGTAGACTCTGGGAGCCCTGGAAACACCATATATTTT
TRBD1	TRBV4-2	TRBJ2-7	few	CASSQVGQLEQYF	TGTGCCAGCAGCCAAGTGGGACAGCTCGAGCAGTACTTC